This T cell receptor (beta chain) was obtained from a study of naive and memory T cell subsets. The study's findings and limits: Clonotypes are single alpha or beta chains, not paired receptors. Especially in CD8 cells, naive repertoires contained a few larger clonotypes, possibly CD45RA-re-expressing memory cells.

Both TRBC1 and TRBC2 were covered by a beta constant-region primer of two equimolar oligonucleotides. The ligated cDNA underwent four PCR rounds using SP2 and nested alpha and beta constant-region primers. One entry per CDR3 protein results from TCRdb running MiXCR on the UMI-ligation and nested PCR reads. This sample yields under 150,000 distinct CDR3 sequences, of which approximately 21% are seen a single time; around 0.63% belongs to the top ten. V shed 4 bases and J shed 1 base, with 14 bases lying between them. The CDR3 totals 15 residues. CDR1 DFQATT and CDR2 SNEGSKA come from the germline V gene (reference sequence). This clonotype was detected only a few times. Antigen specificity is unknown.

The source material was naive CD8+ T cells from blood. This TCR came from a human donor in good health. V gene TRBV20-1 combines with J gene TRBJ1-3; D is uncertain. CDR3 loop: CSATNAPVSGNTIYF. CDR3 DNA sequence: TGCAGTGCTACCAACGCTCCAGTATCTGGAAACACCATATATTTT.